Sequencing of this TCR beta chain was carried out in a study of shared clonotypes between healthy human individuals. About the study: Three plates were used per donor for CD4 naive, three for CD4 memory, two for CD8 naive and one for CD8 memory. Study-wide points: Several donors shared about 4.8% of their naive CD4 clonotypes.

Adult donors, all healthy and HIV-negative, had no recent acute infections or vaccinations. V was clipped by 1 base and J by 2 bases; unmatched bases: 5. Germline CDR1 is SGHVS and CDR2 is FNYEAQ. The CDR3 is 16 amino acids. In the case of this clone: Its target is not known.

TCRdb's copy holds only in-frame clones and misses some; the assay was immunoSEQ multiplex PCR. Of a few million clones listed, 93% were seen once; the top ten hold under 0.45%. The chain has TRBV7-6 and TRBJ2-5, with 9 bases identical to TRBD2. Input material: naive CD4+ T cells from PBMCs. Subset reported: CD45RA+ positively selected. The sequence was obtained from a man aged 18 to 30 in good health. Some clones in this sample may be carry-over from other donors' samples. CDR3 loop: CASSLVALAGQETQYF. CDR3 in DNA: TGTGCCAGCAGCTTAGTTGCGCTAGCGGGACAAGAGACCCAGTACTTC.